This TCR beta chain was observed in a study of Ad26.COV2.S vaccination and SARS-CoV-2 variants. In the study overall: Donor allocation was to the COV1001 Ad26.COV2.S trial arm. Ad26.COV2.S was injected intramuscularly once or twice, 56 days apart.

Per germline, CDR1 MNHEY and CDR2 SMNVEV (reference sequence). Trimming removed 8 bases at V and 7 bases at J, with 17 bases between. The CDR3 length is 13 residues. The data were produced by immunoSEQ multiplex PCR, yet TCRdb's version contains in-frame clones alone and is incomplete. This sample has some 250,000 clones, with 85% to 90% found just once. Study results and limitations: Vaccine recipients had higher spike-specific TCR breadth than placebo recipients. In TCR breadth and depth analyses, total T cell responses may have been underestimated.

Treatment in this sample: some 19 received Ad26.COV2.S at low or high dose, single or two shots; five or six received placebo; per-sample allocation not given. The samples were gathered on day 63 after the first injection of vaccine or placebo. Concerning this clone: Its specificity is not known.

The gene calls are TRBV27 and TRBJ1-2; D is uncertain. Sequencing was performed on peripheral blood, taken in a trial of Ad26.COV2.S vaccine versus placebo. The source of this sequence is a person aged 18-65 years who received the Ad26.COV2.S COVID-19 vaccine or a placebo. The chain's CDR3 is CASRPVGYGGYTF. CDR3 in DNA: TGTGCCAGCCGCCCGGTCGGGTATGGTGGCTACACCTTC.